These 20 T cell receptor beta chains came from one sample sequenced in a study of blood T cell repertoires in COVID-19. Method: immunoSEQ multiplex PCR; TCRdb's copy keeps in-frame clones and lacks some. The sample yields 150,000 to 200,000 clones, nearly 90% seen once. The sequencing input was PBMCs or T cells enriched from blood (not recorded which). Receptor source: a woman aged 40 to 50 with acute COVID-19.

The count of this clone is one. This rearrangement joins TRBV10-2 to TRBJ1-2; TRBD1 matches at 9 bases. Trimming cost V 2 bases and J 2 bases; bases outside gene matches: 3. The germline V gene has CDR1 WSHSY and CDR2 SAAADI. The CDR3 contains 15 residues. The CDR3 sequence: CASSEGDRVNYGYTF. DNA for the CDR3: TGCGCCAGCAGTGAGGGGGACAGGGTAAACTATGGCTACACCTTC.

The chain is built from TRBV6-1 and TRBJ1-4; D not resolved. Germline lookup yields CDR1 MNHNS and CDR2 SASEGT. This CDR3 spans 18 amino acids. Trimming removed 4 bases at V and 4 bases at J, with 22 bases between. CDR3 DNA sequence: TGTGCCAGCAGTGCGCAGGAGGACTGGACGCTGTATAATGAAAAACTGTTTTTT. Amino acids: CASSAQEDWTLYNEKLFF.

The chain combines TRBV12-3 or TRBV12-4 with TRBJ1-4; D is ambiguous. The CDR3 has 13 amino acids. Trimming removed 5 bases at V and 2 bases at J, with 6 bases between. The chain's CDR3 is CASSQMTNEKLFF. The CDR3 DNA sequence: TGTGCCAGCAGTCAGATGACTAATGAAAAACTGTTTTTT.

The chain carries TRBV2 and TRBJ2-7; perhaps TRBD1 as D (5 bases). The CDR3 extends over 15 amino acids. V lost 7 bases and J 3 bases, leaving 19 bases between the germline ends. Per the germline V gene, CDR1 is SNHLY and CDR2 is FYNNEI. The DNA for the CDR3 is TGTGCCAGCACCGGCGACAGTCCCTTTAACTACGAGCAGTACTTC. It encodes CASTGDSPFNYEQYF.

The CDR3 spells CASSVDSLDTEAFF. The DNA of the CDR3 is TGTGCCAGCAGCGTAGATAGCCTGGACACTGAAGCTTTCTTT. V usage is TRBV9 and J usage is TRBJ1-1; D ambiguous. Germline V CDR1 and CDR2: SGDLS, YYNGEE. The CDR3 spans 14 residues. V gave up 0 bases and J gave up 3 bases, with 9 bases separating them.

The genes are TRBV6-5 and TRBJ2-5; tentatively, D is TRBD2 (5 bases). Trimming removed 8 bases at V and 4 bases at J, with 17 bases between. This CDR3 contains 14 residues. Germline V gene sequence: CDR1 MNHEY, CDR2 SVGAGI. CDR3 amino acids: CASGRTLRGETQYF. The CDR3, as DNA: TGTGCCAGCGGACGGACTCTCCGGGGAGAGACCCAGTACTTC.

The V and J genes are TRBV4-3 and TRBJ2-5, with 9 bases fitting TRBD2. V dropped 4 bases and J dropped 5; count of bases not matched to a gene: 11. The CDR3 loop spans 16 amino acids. Germline CDR1 LGHNA, CDR2 YSLEER. CDR3 sequence: CASSPEVLAGAETQYF. Here the CDR3 DNA reads TGCGCCAGCAGCCCAGAGGTGTTAGCGGGAGCTGAGACCCAGTACTTC.

The chain couples TRBV5-4 to TRBJ2-3, with D tentatively TRBD2 (5 bases). In germline, CDR1 is SGHNT, CDR2 YYREEE (reference sequence). V was pared by 3 bases and J by 2 bases, with 16 bases between. This CDR3 is built from 16 residues. CDR3 loop: CASSSGTGVVTDTQYF. DNA of the CDR3: TGTGCCAGCAGCTCGGGAACCGGGGTTGTCACAGATACGCAGTATTTT.

The chain has TRBV5-4 and TRBJ2-1, with D perhaps TRBD2 (6 bases). CDR3 length equals 14 residues. V lost 1 base to trimming and J lost 2 bases, with 7 bases between them. The germline V gene has CDR1 SGHNT and CDR2 YYREEE (reference sequence). The CDR3 DNA follows: TGTGCCAGCAGCTTGCGACTAGCCTACAATGAGCAGTTCTTC. Protein product: CASSLRLAYNEQFF.

This chain links TRBV6-5 with TRBJ1-4; D gene unclear. V was pared by 9 bases and J by 0 bases, with 11 bases between. Germline loops: CDR1 MNHEY, CDR2 SVGAGI. CDR3 length: 14 residues. The CDR3 sequence is CASAGDATNEKLFF. CDR3 DNA sequence: TGTGCCAGTGCCGGAGATGCAACTAATGAAAAACTGTTTTTT.

The CDR3, as DNA: TGTGCCAGCAGCGTAGGACAGGGGGTGGTCTCTGAGCAGTTCTTC. Translating gives CASSVGQGVVSEQFF. This chain links TRBV9 with TRBJ2-1; 9 bases agree with TRBD1. The CDR3 is 15 residues long. CDR1 is SGDLS and CDR2 is YYNGEE in the germline V gene. V dropped 0 bases and J dropped 9; count of bases not matched to a gene: 7.

CDR3 in DNA: TGTGCCAGCAGCCCCCAGGTTGGGGGCGCTGTTGGGACCCAGTACTTC. This gives the protein CASSPQVGGAVGTQYF. This chain joins TRBV7-9 and TRBJ2-5, with D perhaps matching TRBD1 (6 bases). Germline assignment: CDR1 SEHNR and CDR2 FQNEAQ (reference sequence). This CDR3 has 16 residues. The V and J ends lost 5 bases and 7 bases respectively, with 23 bases between them.

V and J are TRBV4-1 and TRBJ2-4; 8 positions agree with TRBD1. The germline V gene encodes CDR1 MGHRA and CDR2 YSYEKL. The CDR3 spans 12 residues. The V and J ends lost 5 bases and 12 bases, in that order; junction bases with no gene match: 6. As DNA, the CDR3 is TGCGCCAGCAGCAAGGACAGGGCTAGTCAGTACTTC. It yields the protein CASSKDRASQYF.

Only one count was recorded for this clone. CDR3 sequence reads: CASSEGLVADTQYF. The CDR3 bases are TGTGCCAGCAGCGAGGGACTAGTAGCAGATACGCAGTATTTT. The chain is built from TRBV7-2 and TRBJ2-3; 8 bases line up with TRBD2. Germline V gene data show CDR1 as SGHTA and CDR2 as FQGNSA. This CDR3 comprises 14 residues. J was trimmed by 4 bases and V by 5 bases; bases with no gene match: 5.

The V call is TRBV5-1, the J call TRBJ2-7; 11 bases are a match to TRBD2. Germline CDR1 reads SGHRS; CDR2 reads YFSETQ. The CDR3 contains 17 residues. Trimming took 0 bases from V and 0 from J; bases not matched to a gene: 5. The CDR3 DNA follows: TGCGCCAGCAGCTTGGGGGGACTAGCGGATAGCTCCTACGAGCAGTACTTC. Amino acids: CASSLGGLADSSYEQYF.

The gene calls are TRBV15 and TRBJ2-2, with TRBD1 matching 10 bases. The ends lost 7 bases at V and 5 bases at J; junction bases unmatched: 7. The CDR3 runs to 15 residues. Germline values: CDR1 LNHNV, CDR2 YYDKDF (reference sequence). The CDR3 DNA reads as TGTGCCACCATCCGGGACAGGGGAGAAACCGGGGAGCTGTTTTTT. As protein: CATIRDRGETGELFF. The variable domain in full, with the rest retrieved from reference TRBV15 and TRBJ2-2, is DAMVIQNPRYQVTQFGKPVTLSCSQTLNHNVMYWYQQKSSQAPKLLFHYYDKDFNNEADTPDNFQSRRPNTSFCFLDIRSPGLGDTAMYLCATIRDRGETGELFFGEGSRLTVL.

CDR3 bases: TGTGCCAGTAGTTCGACTAGCGGCTACGAGCAGTACTTC. It codes for CASSSTSGYEQYF. The V call is TRBV19, the J call TRBJ2-7, with 9 bases matching TRBD2. Germline assignment: CDR1 LNHDA and CDR2 SQIVND (reference sequence). With 5 bases clipped from V and 3 bases from J, the junction kept 2 bases outside the gene matches. This CDR3 spans 13 amino acids.

V is TRBV27 and J is TRBJ2-3, with D maybe TRBD1 (5 bases). Trimming stripped 5 bases from V and 3 bases from J, with 18 bases between. Germline assignment: CDR1 MNHEY and CDR2 SMNVEV (reference sequence). The CDR3 contains 16 residues. CDR3 sequence (DNA): TGTGCCAGCAGTATACGGACATCTATAAGTACAGATACGCAGTATTTT. This translates into CASSIRTSISTDTQYF.

This rearrangement joins TRBV2 to TRBJ1-4; possibly TRBD1 for D (5 bases). The CDR3 runs to 14 residues. The V and J ends lost 2 bases and 7 bases respectively, with 11 bases between them. Germline V CDR1 and CDR2: SNHLY, FYNNEI. The CDR3 DNA reads as TGTGCCAGCAGTGAATCTGAACAGGCTGAAAAACTGTTTTTT. This sequence encodes CASSESEQAEKLFF.

This clone was seen just once. The chain couples TRBV6-5 to TRBJ1-1, with D possibly matching TRBD1 (6 bases). Trimming pared 6 bases from V and 10 bases from J, leaving 12 bases between. The V gene's germline CDR1 is MNHEY and CDR2 SVGAGI. This CDR3 is 11 amino acids long. CDR3: CASSNTGRAFF. The CDR3 DNA reads TGTGCCAGCAGCAACACAGGGAGAGCTTTCTTT.